A single sample is the source of the 17 T cell receptor beta chains below, sequenced in a study of shared clonotypes between healthy human individuals. CD45RO-negative CD8 cells positively selected for CCR7 made up the naive population, which excluded terminally differentiated effector memory CD45RA+ cells. Clones were read by immunoSEQ multiplex PCR, and TCRdb kept only the in-frame ones, dropping some. Among about 2,100,000 clones listed, about 93% were seen once. Sequences were obtained from naive CD8+ T cells from PBMCs. The receptors derive from a young man in good health. Some clones in this sample may be carry-over from other donors' samples.

The rearrangement joins TRBV7-8 to TRBJ1-5; D unresolved. Germline V gene data show CDR1 as SGHVS and CDR2 as FQNEAQ. Trimming stripped 3 bases from V and 0 bases from J, with 15 bases between. The CDR3 is 17 amino acids. The CDR3 here is CASSLVQDKDSNQPQHF. DNA for the CDR3: TGTGCCAGCAGCTTGGTCCAAGACAAAGATAGCAATCAGCCCCAGCATTTT. The complete variable domain, with remaining parts taken from reference TRBV7-8 and TRBJ1-5, reads GAGVSQSPRYKVAKRGQDVALRCDPISGHVSLFWYQQALGQGPEFLTYFQNEAQLDKSGLPSDRFFAERPEGSVSTLKIQRTQQEDSAVYLCASSLVQDKDSNQPQHFGDGTRLSIL.

The rearrangement uses TRBV27 and TRBJ2-1; 8 bases fit TRBD1. The junction had 6 bases not matched to a gene; V was cut back by 5 bases and J by 6 bases. CDR1 is MNHEY, CDR2 SMNVEV, per germline (reference sequence). The length of the CDR3 is 14 residues. CDR3 in amino acids: CASSPLDRGNEQFF. The DNA for the CDR3 is TGTGCCAGCAGTCCCCTTGACAGGGGCAATGAGCAGTTCTTC.

A single count supports this clone. The rearrangement links TRBV7-2 to TRBJ2-2, with 8 bases that match TRBD2. V lost 3 bases to trimming and J lost 7 bases; unmatched junction nucleotides: 16. CDR3 length: 18 residues. Germline lookup yields CDR1 SGHTA and CDR2 FQGNSA. Written as DNA, the CDR3 is TGTGCCAGCAGCTTCGGGAACAGCGGGAGTCCGTTAGGCGGGGAGCTGTTTTTT. Translating it yields CASSFGNSGSPLGGELFF. Filled out from reference TRBV7-2 and TRBJ2-2, the complete variable domain reads GAGVSQSPSNKVTEKGKDVELRCDPISGHTALYWYRQSLGQGLEFLIYFQGNSAPDKSGLPSDRFSAERTGGSVSTLTIQRTQQEDSAVYLCASSFGNSGSPLGGELFFGEGSRLTVL.

The chain links TRBV28 to TRBJ1-2; perhaps TRBD1 as D (5 bases). Germline V gives CDR1 MDHEN, CDR2 SYDVKM. This CDR3 comprises 16 residues. Trimming pared 5 bases from V and 7 bases from J, leaving 23 bases between. The CDR3 bases are TGTGCCAGCAGTCCACTATTCAGGGAGGGTTGGAGTGGCTACACCTTC. This translates into CASSPLFREGWSGYTF.

The chain uses TRBV2 and TRBJ1-1; no clear D gene. The germline V gene has CDR1 SNHLY and CDR2 FYNNEI. This CDR3 contains 14 residues. The germline V and J ends were trimmed by 5 bases and 1 base, with 11 bases remaining between them. CDR3 nucleotide sequence: TGTGCCAGCAGTTTAGGGCCCCCGAACACTGAAGCTTTCTTT. Protein sequence: CASSLGPPNTEAFF.

The chain joins TRBV13 to TRBJ2-3, with a possible D match to TRBD2 (6 bases). CDR1 is PRHDT and CDR2 is FYEKMQ in the germline V gene (reference sequence). V lost 7 bases and J lost 3, with 17 bases in between. This CDR3 has 15 residues. CDR3 loop: CASTTGGVFTDTQYF. The CDR3 DNA follows: TGTGCCAGCACTACTGGAGGGGTCTTTACAGATACGCAGTATTTT.

V is TRBV4-3 and J is TRBJ2-7; a possible D gene is TRBD2 (6 bases). Germline-derived CDR1 and CDR2 are LGHNA and YSLEER. Trimming cost V 0 bases and J 3 bases, with 12 bases left between them. This CDR3 is built from 15 residues. CDR3 bases: TGCGCCAGCAGCCAAGAGGAGGGCTTAATCTACGAGCAGTACTTC. Translating gives CASSQEEGLIYEQYF.

This chain joins TRBV19 and TRBJ2-5; D gene unclear. Germline V gene lookup returns CDR1 LNHDA and CDR2 SQIVND (reference sequence). The CDR3 is 15 residues long. The germline V and J ends were trimmed by 5 bases and 2 bases, with 15 bases remaining between them. The CDR3 spells CASSAQGVTQETQYF. Here the CDR3 DNA reads TGTGCCAGTAGTGCACAAGGAGTGACTCAAGAGACCCAGTACTTC.

This clone was seen a few times. The V call is TRBV7-3, the J call TRBJ2-2; D gene unclear. Germline values: CDR1 SGHTA, CDR2 FQGTGA. The CDR3 has 16 residues. Trimming left V 2 bases short and J 6 bases short, with 16 bases between. CDR3 sequence (DNA): TGTGCCAGCAGCTTATTTCCCACTGACTTGGCCGGGGAGCTGTTTTTT. Encoded protein: CASSLFPTDLAGELFF.

The J gene is TRBJ2-3, the V gene TRBV13, with 9 nucleotides matching TRBD2. V lost 0 bases, J lost 6 bases, and 7 bases stayed unmatched. Germline V CDR1 and CDR2: PRHDT, FYEKMQ (reference sequence). The CDR3 sequence is 16 residues long. The CDR3 coding sequence is TGTGCCAGCAGCTTAGGGAGCGGGAGGTACACGGATACGCAGTATTTT. Protein: CASSLGSGRYTDTQYF.

The chain has TRBV14 and TRBJ1-4; D might be TRBD1 (6 bases). The CDR3 contains 16 residues. The germline gives CDR1 SGHDN, CDR2 FVKESK. V was clipped by 4 bases and J by 2 bases, with 14 bases between them. CDR3 coding DNA: TGTGCCAGCAGCCCCTGGAGAGGGGGTACTAATGAAAAACTGTTTTTT. Translated: CASSPWRGGTNEKLFF. Filled out from reference TRBV14 and TRBJ1-4, the complete variable domain reads EAGVTQFPSHSVIEKGQTVTLRCDPISGHDNLYWYRRVMGKEIKFLLHFVKESKQDESGMPNNRFLAERTGGTYSTLKVQPAELEDSGVYFCASSPWRGGTNEKLFFGSGTQLSVL.

The chain is built from TRBV7-2 and TRBJ1-3; D gene ambiguous. V was trimmed by 5 bases and J by 2 bases, leaving 22 bases between them. CDR3 length: 18 residues. Germline V lookup: CDR1 SGHTA, CDR2 FQGNSA. DNA for the CDR3: TGTGCCAGCAGCCCGGAGGTGGGCGGAGCTGTGCCTGGAAACACCATATATTTT. It encodes CASSPEVGGAVPGNTIYF.

This chain links TRBV19 with TRBJ2-2; TRBD2 agrees at 8 bases. V lost 6 bases, J lost 1 base, and 10 bases stayed unmatched. Germline V gene lookup returns CDR1 LNHDA and CDR2 SQIVND (reference sequence). The CDR3 consists of 17 residues. The chain's CDR3 is CASSPNWLAGNTGELFF. DNA for the CDR3: TGTGCCAGTAGCCCTAATTGGCTAGCGGGGAACACCGGGGAGCTGTTTTTT. Supplemented by reference TRBV19 and TRBJ2-2, the full variable domain reads DGGITQSPKYLFRKEGQNVTLSCEQNLNHDAMYWYRQDPGQGLRLIYYSQIVNDFQKGDIAEGYSVSREKKESFPLTVTSAQKNPTAFYLCASSPNWLAGNTGELFFGEGSRLTVL.

CDR3 sequence (DNA): TGTGCCAGCTCATCCCTACAGGGGAACGATCAGCCCCAGCATTTT. Its translation: CASSSLQGNDQPQHF. J is TRBJ1-5 and V is TRBV18; 7 bases are shared with TRBD1. Germline lookup yields CDR1 KGHSH and CDR2 LQKENI. The CDR3 is made up of 15 amino acids. Trimming at V came to 5 bases and at J to 5 bases, leaving 9 bases not matched to a gene. The full variable domain, rest sourced from reference TRBV18 and TRBJ1-5, is NAGVMQNPRHLVRRRGQEARLRCSPMKGHSHVYWYRQLPEEGLKFMVYLQKENIIDESGMPKERFSAEFPKEGPSILRIQQVVRGDSAAYFCASSSLQGNDQPQHFGDGTRLSIL.

The V call is TRBV4-1, the J call TRBJ2-7; possibly TRBD1 for D (6 bases). Germline values: CDR1 MGHRA, CDR2 YSYEKL. Trimming took off 1 base at V and 3 bases at J, with 13 bases between the two ends. This CDR3 has 15 amino acids. The CDR3 spells CASSQADRTNYEQYF. As DNA, the CDR3 is TGCGCCAGCAGCCAAGCGGACAGAACTAACTACGAGCAGTACTTC.

The J gene is TRBJ2-5, the V gene TRBV30, with 8 bases aligning to TRBD1. The J call is uncertain, as TRBJ2-7 better fits the DNA end. The CDR3 extends over 14 amino acids. Germline-derived CDR1 and CDR2 are GTSNPN and SVGIG (reference sequence). CDR3 bases: TGTGCCGGAGATATGGACAGGGCTTCCTACGAGCAGTACTTC. Its protein is CAGDMDRASYEQYF.

The genes are TRBV6-5 and TRBJ2-1; TRBD2 aligns across 7 bases. Per the germline V gene, CDR1 is MNHEY and CDR2 is SVGAGI. CDR3 size: 13 residues. The V and J ends lost 8 bases and 2 bases, in that order; junction bases with no gene match: 3. The DNA for the CDR3 is TGTGCCAGCGCAGCGGGACCCTACAATGAGCAGTTCTTC. Protein sequence: CASAAGPYNEQFF.